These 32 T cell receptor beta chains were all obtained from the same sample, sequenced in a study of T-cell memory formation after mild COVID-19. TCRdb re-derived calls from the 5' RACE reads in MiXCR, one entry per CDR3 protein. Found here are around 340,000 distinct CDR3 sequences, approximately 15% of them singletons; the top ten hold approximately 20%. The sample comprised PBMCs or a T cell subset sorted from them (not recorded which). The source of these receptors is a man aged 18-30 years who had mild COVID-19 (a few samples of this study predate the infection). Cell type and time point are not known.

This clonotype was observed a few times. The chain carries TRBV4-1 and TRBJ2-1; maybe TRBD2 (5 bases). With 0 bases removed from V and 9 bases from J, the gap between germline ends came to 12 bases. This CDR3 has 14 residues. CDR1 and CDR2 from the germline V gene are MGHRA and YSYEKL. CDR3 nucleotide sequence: TGCGCCAGCAGCCAAGATCCTTTTCGGGGTGAGCAGTTCTTC. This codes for CASSQDPFRGEQFF.

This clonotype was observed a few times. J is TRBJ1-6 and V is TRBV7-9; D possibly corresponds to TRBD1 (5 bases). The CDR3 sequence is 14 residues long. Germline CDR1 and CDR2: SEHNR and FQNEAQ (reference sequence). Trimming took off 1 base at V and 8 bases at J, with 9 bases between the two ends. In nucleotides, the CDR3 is TGTGCCAGCAGCTTAGGCAGGGTTGATTCACCCCTCCACTTT. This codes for CASSLGRVDSPLHF.

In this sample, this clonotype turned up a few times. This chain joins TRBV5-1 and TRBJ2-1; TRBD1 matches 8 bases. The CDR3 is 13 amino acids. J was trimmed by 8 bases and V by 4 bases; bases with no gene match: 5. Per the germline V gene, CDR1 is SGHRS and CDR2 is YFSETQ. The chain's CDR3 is CASSGQGGDEQFF. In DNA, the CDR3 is TGCGCCAGCAGCGGACAGGGCGGCGATGAGCAGTTCTTC.

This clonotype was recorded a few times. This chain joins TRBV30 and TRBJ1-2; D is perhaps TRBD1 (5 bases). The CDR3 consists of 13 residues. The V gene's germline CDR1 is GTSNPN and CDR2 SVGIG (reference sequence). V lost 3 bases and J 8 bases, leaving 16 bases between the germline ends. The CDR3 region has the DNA TGTGCCTGGAGAATCGCTGATTGGGGGGGCTACACCTTC. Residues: CAWRIADWGGYTF. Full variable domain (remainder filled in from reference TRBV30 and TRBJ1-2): SQTIHQWPATLVQPVGSPLSLECTVEGTSNPNLYWYRQAAGRGLQLLFYSVGIGQISSEVPQNLSASRPQDRQFILSSKKLLLSDSGFYLCAWRIADWGGYTFGSGTRLTVV.

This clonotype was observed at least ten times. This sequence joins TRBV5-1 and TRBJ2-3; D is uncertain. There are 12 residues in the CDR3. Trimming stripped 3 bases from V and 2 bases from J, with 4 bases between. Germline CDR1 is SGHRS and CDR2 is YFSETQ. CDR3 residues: CASSSNTDTQYF. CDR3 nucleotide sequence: TGCGCCAGCAGCTCTAACACAGATACGCAGTATTTT.

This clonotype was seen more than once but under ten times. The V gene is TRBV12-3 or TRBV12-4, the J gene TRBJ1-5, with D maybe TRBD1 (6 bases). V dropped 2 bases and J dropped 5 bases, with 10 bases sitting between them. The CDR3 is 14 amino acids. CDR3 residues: CASSLLPGDQPQHF. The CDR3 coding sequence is TGTGCCAGCAGTTTACTTCCAGGGGATCAGCCCCAGCATTTT.

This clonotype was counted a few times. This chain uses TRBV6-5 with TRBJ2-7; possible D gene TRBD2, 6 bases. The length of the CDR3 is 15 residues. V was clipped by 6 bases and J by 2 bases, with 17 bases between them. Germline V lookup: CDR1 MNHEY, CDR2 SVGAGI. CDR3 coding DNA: TGTGCCAGCAGCCCCGGGACTCCACACGCCTACGAGCAGTACGTC. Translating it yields CASSPGTPHAYEQYV.

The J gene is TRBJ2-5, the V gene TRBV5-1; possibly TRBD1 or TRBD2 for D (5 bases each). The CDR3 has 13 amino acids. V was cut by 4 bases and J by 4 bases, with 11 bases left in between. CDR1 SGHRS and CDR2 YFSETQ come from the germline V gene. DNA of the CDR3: TGCGCCAGCAGCCCCCGGGACCTAGAGACCCAGTACTTC. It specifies CASSPRDLETQYF.

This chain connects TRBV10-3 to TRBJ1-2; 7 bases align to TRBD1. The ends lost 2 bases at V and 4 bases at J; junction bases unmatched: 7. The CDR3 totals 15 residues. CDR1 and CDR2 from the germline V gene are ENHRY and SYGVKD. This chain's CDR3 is CAISEPTTGVYGYTF. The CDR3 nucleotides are TGTGCCATCAGTGAGCCAACTACAGGGGTCTATGGCTACACCTTC.

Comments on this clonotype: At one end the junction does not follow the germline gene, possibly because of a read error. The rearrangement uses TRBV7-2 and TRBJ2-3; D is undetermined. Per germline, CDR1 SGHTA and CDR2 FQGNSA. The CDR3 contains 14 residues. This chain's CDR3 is CAAGPNGVADKQYF. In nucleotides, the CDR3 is TGTGCCGCCGGACCTAATGGCGTTGCAGATAAGCAGTATTTT.

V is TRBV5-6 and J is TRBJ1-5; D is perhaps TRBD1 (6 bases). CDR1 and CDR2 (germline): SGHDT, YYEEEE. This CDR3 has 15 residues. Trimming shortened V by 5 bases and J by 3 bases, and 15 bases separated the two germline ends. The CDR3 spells CASSKEGGYNQPQHF. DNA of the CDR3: TGTGCCAGCAGTAAGGAGGGGGGGTACAATCAGCCCCAGCATTTT.

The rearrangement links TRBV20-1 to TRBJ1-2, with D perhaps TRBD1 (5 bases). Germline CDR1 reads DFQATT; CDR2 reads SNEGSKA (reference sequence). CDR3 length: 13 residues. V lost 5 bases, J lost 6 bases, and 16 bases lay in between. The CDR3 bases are TGCAGTGCTCCCTCGACAGCCCCGGATGGCTACACCTTC. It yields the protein CSAPSTAPDGYTF.

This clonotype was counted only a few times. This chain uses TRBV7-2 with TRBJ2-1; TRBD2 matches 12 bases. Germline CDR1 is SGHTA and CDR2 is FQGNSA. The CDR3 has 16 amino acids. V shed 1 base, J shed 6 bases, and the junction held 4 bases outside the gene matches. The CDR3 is CASSLGLAGGSNEQFF. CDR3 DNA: TGTGCCAGCAGCTTAGGGCTAGCGGGGGGGAGCAATGAGCAGTTCTTC.

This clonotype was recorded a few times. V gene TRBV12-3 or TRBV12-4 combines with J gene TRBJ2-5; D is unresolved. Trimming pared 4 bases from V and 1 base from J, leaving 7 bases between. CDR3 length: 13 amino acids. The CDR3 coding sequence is TGTGCCAGCAGTTCGAACAGCCAAGAGACCCAGTACTTC. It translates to CASSSNSQETQYF.

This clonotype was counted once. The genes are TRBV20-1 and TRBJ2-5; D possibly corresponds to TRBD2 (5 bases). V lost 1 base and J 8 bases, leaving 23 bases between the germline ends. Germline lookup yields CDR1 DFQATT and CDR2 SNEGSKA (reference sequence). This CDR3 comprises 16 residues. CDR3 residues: CSARGGRASSYVTQYF. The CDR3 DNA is TGCAGTGCTAGAGGAGGCCGTGCATCTAGCTATGTCACCCAGTACTTC.

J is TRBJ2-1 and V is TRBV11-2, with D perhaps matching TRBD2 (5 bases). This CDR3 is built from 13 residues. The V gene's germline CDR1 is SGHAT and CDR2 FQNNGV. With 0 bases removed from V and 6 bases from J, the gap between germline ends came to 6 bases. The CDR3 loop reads CASSLDGSNEQFF. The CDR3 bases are TGTGCCAGCAGCTTAGATGGGAGCAATGAGCAGTTCTTC.

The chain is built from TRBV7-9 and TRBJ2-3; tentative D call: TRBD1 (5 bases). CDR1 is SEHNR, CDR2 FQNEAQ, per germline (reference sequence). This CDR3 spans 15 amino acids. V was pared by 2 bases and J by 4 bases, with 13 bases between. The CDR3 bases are TGTGCCAGCAGCTTATGGGGCGAGACCCCAGATACGCAGTATTTT. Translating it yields CASSLWGETPDTQYF.

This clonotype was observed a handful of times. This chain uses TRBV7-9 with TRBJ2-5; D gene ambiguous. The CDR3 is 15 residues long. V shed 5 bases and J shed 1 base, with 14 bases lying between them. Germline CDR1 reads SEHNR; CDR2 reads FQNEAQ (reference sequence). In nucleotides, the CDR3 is TGTGCCAGCAGCGCGGCGGTAGGCCGCCAAGAGACCCAGTACTTC. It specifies CASSAAVGRQETQYF.

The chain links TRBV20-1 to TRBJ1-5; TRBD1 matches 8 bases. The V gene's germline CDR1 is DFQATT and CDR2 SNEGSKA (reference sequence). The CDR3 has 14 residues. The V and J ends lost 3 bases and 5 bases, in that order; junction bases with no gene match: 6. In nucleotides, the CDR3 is TGCAGTGCTAGCTGGGCAGGGGGCGATCAGCCCCAGCATTTT. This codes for CSASWAGGDQPQHF.

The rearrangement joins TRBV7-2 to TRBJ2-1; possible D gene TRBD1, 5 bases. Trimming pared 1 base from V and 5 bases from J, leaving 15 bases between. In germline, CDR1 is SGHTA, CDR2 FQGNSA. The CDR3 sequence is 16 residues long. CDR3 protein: CASSLGVRVGHNEQFF. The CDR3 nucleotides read TGTGCCAGCAGCTTAGGGGTCAGGGTTGGCCACAATGAGCAGTTCTTC.

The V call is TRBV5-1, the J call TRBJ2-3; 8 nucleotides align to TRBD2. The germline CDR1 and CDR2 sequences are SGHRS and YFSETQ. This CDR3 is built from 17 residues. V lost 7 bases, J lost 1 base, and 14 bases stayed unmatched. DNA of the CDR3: TGCGCCAGCTCCAGTAGTATTACGGGGGGGGGCACAGATACGCAGTATTTT. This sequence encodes CASSSSITGGGTDTQYF.

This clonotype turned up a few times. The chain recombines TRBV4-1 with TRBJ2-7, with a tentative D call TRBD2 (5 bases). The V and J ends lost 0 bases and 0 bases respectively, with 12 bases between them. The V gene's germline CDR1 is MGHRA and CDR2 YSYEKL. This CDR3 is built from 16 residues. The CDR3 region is CASSQDGAGLSYEQYF. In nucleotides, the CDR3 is TGCGCCAGCAGCCAAGATGGAGCAGGACTCTCCTACGAGCAGTACTTC.

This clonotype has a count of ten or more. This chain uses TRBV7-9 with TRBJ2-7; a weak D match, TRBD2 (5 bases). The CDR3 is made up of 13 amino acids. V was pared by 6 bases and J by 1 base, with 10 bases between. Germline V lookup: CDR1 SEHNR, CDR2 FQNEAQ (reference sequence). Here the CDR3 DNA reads TGTGCCAGCAGTCCAGCGGTGTCCTACGAGCAGTACGTC. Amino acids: CASSPAVSYEQYV.

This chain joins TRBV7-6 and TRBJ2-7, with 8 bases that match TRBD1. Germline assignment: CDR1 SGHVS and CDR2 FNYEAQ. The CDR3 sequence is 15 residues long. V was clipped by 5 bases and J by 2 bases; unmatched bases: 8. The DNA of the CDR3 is TGTGCCAGCAGCGCCGGGACAGGCGGGACCTACGAGCAGTACGTC. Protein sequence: CASSAGTGGTYEQYV.

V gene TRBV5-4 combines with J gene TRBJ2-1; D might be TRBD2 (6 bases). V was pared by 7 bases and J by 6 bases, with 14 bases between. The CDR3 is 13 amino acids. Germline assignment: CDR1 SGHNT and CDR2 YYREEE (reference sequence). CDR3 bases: TGTGCCAGCGCCCGGGGGAACCCCAATGAGCAGTTCTTC. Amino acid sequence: CASARGNPNEQFF.

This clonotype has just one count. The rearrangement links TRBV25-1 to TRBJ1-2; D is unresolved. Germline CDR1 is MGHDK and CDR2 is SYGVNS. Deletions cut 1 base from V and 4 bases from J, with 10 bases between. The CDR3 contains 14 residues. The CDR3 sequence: CASSEWAGPYGYTF. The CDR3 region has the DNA TGTGCCAGCAGTGAATGGGCGGGCCCCTATGGCTACACCTTC.

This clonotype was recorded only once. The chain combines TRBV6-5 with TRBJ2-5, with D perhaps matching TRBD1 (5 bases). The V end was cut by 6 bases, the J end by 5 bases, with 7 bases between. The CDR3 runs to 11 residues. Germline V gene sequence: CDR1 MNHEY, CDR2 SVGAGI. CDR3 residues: CASRTEETQYF. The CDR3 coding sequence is TGTGCCAGCAGGACAGAGGAGACCCAGTACTTC.

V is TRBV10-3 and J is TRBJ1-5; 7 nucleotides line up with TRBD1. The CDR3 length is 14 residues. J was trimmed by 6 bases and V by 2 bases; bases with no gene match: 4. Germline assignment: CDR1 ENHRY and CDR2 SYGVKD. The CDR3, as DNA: TGTGCCATCAGTGAGGCTCAGGGGGGTCAGCCCCAGCATTTT. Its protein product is CAISEAQGGQPQHF.

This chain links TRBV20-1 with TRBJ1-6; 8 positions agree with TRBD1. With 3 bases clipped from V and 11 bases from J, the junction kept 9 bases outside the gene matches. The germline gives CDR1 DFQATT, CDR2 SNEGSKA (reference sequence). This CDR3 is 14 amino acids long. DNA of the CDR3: TGCAGTGCTAGTAACCCGGGACAGGAACCACCCCTCCACTTT. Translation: CSASNPGQEPPLHF.

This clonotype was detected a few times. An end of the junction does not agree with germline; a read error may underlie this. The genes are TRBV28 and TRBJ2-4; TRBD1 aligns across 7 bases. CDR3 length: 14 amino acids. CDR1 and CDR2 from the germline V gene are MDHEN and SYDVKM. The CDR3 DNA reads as TGTGCCAGCATTTTATTCCAGGGGGTAAACATTCAGTACTTC. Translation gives CASILFQGVNIQYF.

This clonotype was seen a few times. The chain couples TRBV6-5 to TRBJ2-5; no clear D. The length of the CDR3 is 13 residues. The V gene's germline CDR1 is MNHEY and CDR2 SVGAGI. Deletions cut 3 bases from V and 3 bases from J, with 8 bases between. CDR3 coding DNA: TGTGCCAGCAGTTATCGGGCAGAAGAGACCCAGTACTTC. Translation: CASSYRAEETQYF.

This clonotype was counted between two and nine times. CDR3: CASRRLYTGGYGYTF. In DNA form, the CDR3 reads TGTGCCAGCAGAAGACTTTATACAGGGGGCTATGGCTACACCTTC. The chain combines TRBV12-3 or TRBV12-4 with TRBJ1-2; 8 bases are shared with TRBD1. V was clipped by 6 bases and J by 4 bases; unmatched bases: 10. The CDR3 sequence is 15 residues long.